These T cell receptor beta chains were read from a single sample in a study of metastatic and nonmetastatic thyroid tumors. Via MiXCR, TCRdb re-called the PCR reads. The data hold roughly 71,000 clones, with more than 15% observed a single time. Sequenced sample: blood. The receptors derive from a female donor with papillary thyroid cancer or a benign thyroid nodule (not recorded which). Some clones in this sample may be carry-over from other donors' samples. Each CDR3 is given with its conserved first and last residue. D genes are given only for firm matches. Not every row has a clone size; where given, it reads once, few, many or a size class.

V gene: TRBV11-1
J gene: TRBJ2-1
D gene: .
clone size: .
CDR3 DNA: TGTGCCAGCAGCTTTGTATATACCAGGTTTCGGGGGTACAATGAGCAGTTCTTC
CDR3 protein: CASSFVYTRFRGYNEQFF

V gene: TRBV28
J gene: TRBJ2-7
D gene: .
clone size: many
CDR3 DNA: TGTGCCAGCAGAATAGGGACTTCCTACGAGCAGTACTTC
CDR3 protein: CASRIGTSYEQYF

V gene: TRBV6-1
J gene: TRBJ1-2
D gene: TRBD1
clone size: few
CDR3 DNA: TGTGCCAGCAGGGGACAGGGATTCTATGGCTACACCTTC
CDR3 protein: CASRGQGFYGYTF

V gene: TRBV19
J gene: TRBJ2-7
D gene: .
clone size: many
CDR3 DNA: TGTGCCAGTAGCCCCCAGGGTGGGGCCTACGAGCAGTACTTC
CDR3 protein: CASSPQGGAYEQYF

V gene: TRBV7-9
J gene: TRBJ2-5
D gene: TRBD2
clone size: many
CDR3 DNA: TGTGCCAGCAGCAGAGGACTAGCGGGGTACCAAGAGACCCAGTACTTC
CDR3 protein: CASSRGLAGYQETQYF

V gene: TRBV7-9
J gene: TRBJ1-1
D gene: .
clone size: .
CDR3 DNA: TGTGCCAGCAGCTTAGAGGCGGTTGAAGCTTTCTTT
CDR3 protein: CASSLEAVEAFF

V gene: TRBV20-1
J gene: TRBJ2-1
D gene: TRBD2
clone size: many
CDR3 DNA: TGCAGTGCTAGAGCCTGGAAAGGCGGGAGCTCCTACAATGAGCAGTTCTTC
CDR3 protein: CSARAWKGGSSYNEQFF

V gene: TRBV20-1
J gene: TRBJ1-3
D gene: .
clone size: few
CDR3 DNA: TGCAGTGCTACCCGGGCGGAGGGAAACACCATATATTTT
CDR3 protein: CSATRAEGNTIYF

V gene: TRBV6-1
J gene: TRBJ2-1
D gene: TRBD2
clone size: many
CDR3 DNA: TGTGCCAGCAGCCCCGGGGGAGGGGCCGACAATGAGCAGTTCTTC
CDR3 protein: CASSPGGGADNEQFF

V gene: TRBV6-5
J gene: TRBJ2-5
D gene: .
clone size: many
CDR3 DNA: TGTGCCAGCAGTTACTCCGGGGTCCAAGAGACCCAGTACTTC
CDR3 protein: CASSYSGVQETQYF